This TCR beta chain was sequenced in a study of T cell changes during pregnancy in multiple sclerosis. This table comes from immunoSEQ multiplex PCR, and its TCRdb copy is limited to in-frame clones, with some not included. Here the sample spans around 80,000 clones, about 90% being singletons. The sequencing used peripheral blood, collected before pregnancy. This sequence was found in a female donor with multiple sclerosis, enrolled in a pregnancy study.

CDR3 sequence reads: CASSVQYNQPQHF. The DNA for the CDR3 is TGTGCCAGCAGCGTTCAGTACAATCAGCCCCAGCATTTT. V is TRBV7-2 and J is TRBJ1-5; D is undetermined. CDR1 is SGHTA, CDR2 FQGNSA, per germline. V gave up 5 bases and J gave up 3 bases, with 8 bases separating them. CDR3 length: 13 residues.